This T cell receptor beta chain was sequenced in a study of naive and memory T cell subsets. An equimolar mix of two oligonucleotides served as the beta constant-region primer for TRBC1 and TRBC2. The ligated cDNA underwent four PCR rounds using SP2 and nested alpha and beta constant-region primers. Each CDR3 protein is one row after TCRdb ran MiXCR on the UMI-ligation and nested PCR reads. The sample yields approximately 140,000 distinct CDR3 sequences, about 20% seen once. Cells stained for CD3, CD4, CD8, CD45RA, CD27 and viability were sorted into four CD45RA/CD27 subsets. Germline loops: CDR1 SGHDN, CDR2 FVKESK. The CDR3 runs to 14 residues. The germline V and J ends were trimmed by 4 bases and 2 bases, with 12 bases remaining between them. Study-wide points: A few larger clonotypes appeared in naive repertoires, especially CD8, possibly memory cells re-expressing CD45RA. From naive to CM, EM and EMRA, diversity decreased and Gini increased.

As concerns this clonotype: Its antigen is unidentified.

The chain links TRBV14 to TRBJ2-7; D might be TRBD1 (5 bases). This TCR was sampled from a human donor in good health. Sequenced: naive CD8+ T cells from blood. DNA for the CDR3: TGTGCCAGCAGCCCGACAGAGTCCGCCTACGAGCAGTACTTC. Amino acids: CASSPTESAYEQYF.